This passage covers 28 T cell receptor beta chains from one sample sequenced in a study of cytomegalovirus exposure and HLA in healthy donors. Use of 60 Vbeta and 13 Jbeta primers characterized the PCR. Sequenced by immunoSEQ multiplex PCR; TCRdb stores in-frame clones only, minus some. Counted here are roughly 150,000 clones, more than 70% occurring once; the ten biggest clones make up approximately 10%. The sequencing sample was made of PBMCs. Receptors were obtained from a young man in good health and CMV-seropositive.

The rearrangement uses TRBV15 and TRBJ2-7; perhaps TRBD2 as D (6 bases). The length of the CDR3 is 17 residues. CDR1 is LNHNV and CDR2 is YYDKDF in the germline V gene (reference sequence). The V and J ends lost 0 bases and 6 bases respectively, with 21 bases between them. In DNA form, the CDR3 reads TGTGCCACCAGCAGAGAAGGTGTGGGGCTGGGAGGAGGCGAGCAGTACTTC. This gives the protein CATSREGVGLGGGEQYF.

This clone was counted between two and nine times. CDR3 sequence: CASSPKTGISYEQYF. CDR3 nucleotides: TGTGCCAGCAGCCCCAAGACAGGGATCTCCTACGAGCAGTACTTC. The J gene is TRBJ2-7, the V gene TRBV5-5; TRBD1 matches at 7 bases. The junction had 7 bases not matched to a gene; V was cut back by 4 bases and J by 0 bases. Per the germline V gene, CDR1 is SGHKS and CDR2 is YYEKEE (reference sequence). There are 15 residues in the CDR3.

The chain employs TRBV5-1 and TRBJ1-3; D is uncertain. CDR1 SGHRS and CDR2 YFSETQ come from the germline V gene. This CDR3 spans 14 amino acids. With 4 bases removed from V and 0 bases from J, the gap between germline ends came to 8 bases. The CDR3 DNA follows: TGCGCCAGCAGCCCGGCGGTCTCTGGAAACACCATATATTTT. Its translation is CASSPAVSGNTIYF.

The V gene is TRBV6-5, the J gene TRBJ2-2; D is possibly TRBD2 (6 bases). The germline V and J ends were trimmed by 0 bases and 6 bases, with 8 bases remaining between them. CDR3 length: 14 residues. The germline V gene encodes CDR1 MNHEY and CDR2 SVGAGI. The chain's CDR3 is CASSYSGGPGELFF. CDR3 DNA sequence: TGTGCCAGCAGTTACTCGGGGGGTCCCGGGGAGCTGTTTTTT.

Only one count was recorded for this clone. The gene calls are TRBV5-6 and TRBJ2-1, with D perhaps TRBD2 (6 bases). CDR1 is SGHDT, CDR2 YYEEEE, per germline. Trimming left V 4 bases short and J 3 bases short, with 11 bases between. The CDR3 is made up of 14 amino acids. The CDR3 spells CASSLLSGYNEQFF. CDR3 sequence (DNA): TGTGCCAGCAGCCTCCTTAGCGGCTACAATGAGCAGTTCTTC.

This rearrangement joins TRBV27 to TRBJ2-3; D may be TRBD2 (7 bases). This CDR3 is built from 15 residues. The V and J ends lost 2 bases and 8 bases respectively, with 17 bases between them. Germline V gene lookup returns CDR1 MNHEY and CDR2 SMNVEV (reference sequence). The CDR3 bases are TGTGCCAGCAGTTTAAGCAGGGGAGGGCTTGGTACGCAGTATTTT. It translates to CASSLSRGGLGTQYF.

CDR3 nucleotides: TGTGCCAGCAGCGTAGCACTAGGGACTCGCGAGCAGTACTTC. Translating gives CASSVALGTREQYF. The chain has TRBV9 and TRBJ2-7; D perhaps matches TRBD2 (6 bases). Germline CDR1 and CDR2: SGDLS and YYNGEE. CDR3 length: 14 amino acids. Trimming pared 0 bases from V and 6 bases from J, leaving 13 bases between.

The J gene is TRBJ1-1, the V gene TRBV28, with D maybe TRBD1 (5 bases). V was shortened by 8 bases and J by 6 bases, with 16 bases between the two germline ends. There are 13 residues in the CDR3. Germline CDR1 is MDHEN and CDR2 is SYDVKM. CDR3 sequence: CASGSGGPPEAFF. CDR3 nucleotide sequence: TGTGCCAGCGGGAGCGGGGGACCCCCTGAAGCTTTCTTT.

The chain is built from TRBV30 and TRBJ1-2; 8 bases agree with TRBD1. J lost 8 bases, V lost 3 bases, and 11 bases had no gene match. The CDR3 spans 14 residues. From germline, CDR1 is GTSNPN and CDR2 SVGIG (reference sequence). The CDR3 region has the DNA TGTGCCTGGAGGATGGCAGGGGGCTCCTGGGGCTACACCTTC. Translated, it gives CAWRMAGGSWGYTF.

The gene calls are TRBV13 and TRBJ1-1, with a tentative D call TRBD1 (6 bases). The germline V gene encodes CDR1 PRHDT and CDR2 FYEKMQ (reference sequence). The V end was cut by 8 bases, the J end by 8 bases, with 18 bases between. The CDR3 has 13 amino acids. This CDR3 is CASRRRGAAEAFF. The CDR3 DNA reads TGTGCCAGCCGAAGACGGGGGGCGGCGGAAGCTTTCTTT.

CDR3 DNA: TGCAGCGTTGGATCGGGTCTCTCCTACGAGCAGTACTTC. Its protein product is CSVGSGLSYEQYF. This chain joins TRBV29-1 and TRBJ2-7, with D uncertain. CDR3 length: 13 residues. V lost 4 bases and J 0 bases, leaving 10 bases between the germline ends. CDR1 and CDR2 (germline): SQVTM, ANQGSEA.

This rearrangement joins TRBV5-1 to TRBJ2-5; 7 positions match TRBD1. From germline, CDR1 is SGHRS and CDR2 YFSETQ. The CDR3 has 16 residues. The ends lost 1 base at V and 2 bases at J; junction bases unmatched: 8. The CDR3: CASSLHLGQNQETQYF. The CDR3 region has the DNA TGCGCCAGCAGCTTGCATTTGGGACAGAATCAAGAGACCCAGTACTTC.

V usage is TRBV7-2 and J usage is TRBJ2-3, with 8 positions matching TRBD1. With V trimmed by 0 bases and J by 8 bases, 1 base remained unmatched. The CDR3 contains 13 residues. From germline, CDR1 is SGHTA and CDR2 FQGNSA. The CDR3 protein is CASSLAQGGTQYF. CDR3 sequence (DNA): TGTGCCAGCAGCTTAGCACAGGGGGGTACGCAGTATTTT. Supplemented by reference TRBV7-2 and TRBJ2-3, the full variable domain reads GAGVSQSPSNKVTEKGKDVELRCDPISGHTALYWYRQSLGQGLEFLIYFQGNSAPDKSGLPSDRFSAERTGGSVSTLTIQRTQQEDSAVYLCASSLAQGGTQYFGPGTRLTVL.

This clone was recorded a few times. The rearrangement uses TRBV7-2 and TRBJ1-4, with 8 bases matching TRBD1. The CDR3 is made up of 16 amino acids. The germline gives CDR1 SGHTA, CDR2 FQGNSA. Germline trimming cut 5 bases from V and 7 bases from J; bases unmatched to any gene: 12. This CDR3 reads CASSPESTGVGEKLFF. In DNA form, the CDR3 reads TGTGCCAGCAGCCCCGAATCGACAGGGGTAGGTGAAAAACTGTTTTTT.

This chain links TRBV6-5 with TRBJ1-4, with 7 bases identical to TRBD1. This CDR3 has 14 residues. The V and J ends lost 6 bases and 8 bases, in that order; junction bases with no gene match: 9. Germline loops: CDR1 MNHEY, CDR2 SVGAGI. In DNA form, the CDR3 reads TGTGCCAGCAGACCTACAGGGGTGGGCGAAAAACTGTTTTTT. Its translation is CASRPTGVGEKLFF.

This chain links TRBV9 with TRBJ2-1; 7 nucleotides agree with TRBD2. V was pared by 4 bases and J by 9 bases, with 16 bases of the junction left unmatched. This CDR3 has 16 residues. Germline CDR1 reads SGDLS; CDR2 reads YYNGEE. The CDR3 region has the DNA TGTGCCAGCAGCCCCTTGCTCGGCGGGAGCACAAGTGAGCAGTTCTTC. It is translated as CASSPLLGGSTSEQFF. Using reference TRBV9 and TRBJ2-1 for the parts outside the CDR3, the full variable domain is DSGVTQTPKHLITATGQRVTLRCSPRSGDLSVYWYQQSLDQGLQFLIQYYNGEERAKGNILERFSAQQFPDLHSELNLSSLELGDSALYFCASSPLLGGSTSEQFFGPGTRLTVL.

This chain joins TRBV4-1 and TRBJ1-2, with D possibly matching TRBD1 (6 bases). There are 15 residues in the CDR3. The germline CDR1 and CDR2 sequences are MGHRA and YSYEKL. Trimming stripped 4 bases from V and 8 bases from J, with 20 bases between. The CDR3 is CASSPGQTQNFGYTF. The CDR3 coding sequence is TGCGCCAGCAGCCCCGGACAGACTCAGAATTTCGGCTACACCTTC.

This chain links TRBV7-2 with TRBJ2-1; unclear D gene. This CDR3 is built from 15 residues. Between the trimmed V and J ends, which lost 7 bases and 0 bases, there was a span of 13 bases. Germline V lookup: CDR1 SGHTA, CDR2 FQGNSA. Written as DNA, the CDR3 is TGTGCCAGCAACCGATGGCTAGGCTCCTACAATGAGCAGTTCTTC. The encoded protein is CASNRWLGSYNEQFF.

V usage is TRBV7-6 and J usage is TRBJ1-3; D unresolved. From germline, CDR1 is SGHVS and CDR2 FNYEAQ. The V end lost 1 base, the J end lost 0 bases, and 10 bases lay between the germline ends. The CDR3 loop spans 16 amino acids. The CDR3 DNA follows: TGTGCCAGCAGCTTAGAGGCGCGGAGCTCTGGAAACACCATATATTTT. The encoded protein is CASSLEARSSGNTIYF.

CDR3 loop: CASSPGAGGQYEQYF. For the CDR3, the DNA is TGTGCCAGCTCACCCGGAGCGGGAGGGCAGTACGAGCAGTACTTC. The chain employs TRBV18 and TRBJ2-7; 10 bases fit TRBD2. CDR3 length: 15 amino acids. In germline, CDR1 is KGHSH, CDR2 LQKENI. After removal of 3 bases from V and 4 bases from J, the junction contained 6 bases not matched to a gene.

The V call is TRBV6-6, the J call TRBJ2-3; maybe TRBD2 (6 bases). Germline V gives CDR1 MNHNY, CDR2 SVGAGI (reference sequence). The CDR3 has 15 amino acids. Trimming stripped 1 base from V and 2 bases from J, with 10 bases between. CDR3 nucleotide sequence: TGTGCCAGCAGTTACTTGCGGGATGACACAGATACGCAGTATTTT. Translating gives CASSYLRDDTDTQYF.

CDR3 in DNA: TGTGCCAGTAGTATGGGGAGGACCGCTAGGCAGTACTTC. Its protein is CASSMGRTARQYF. V and J are TRBV19 and TRBJ2-7, with D maybe TRBD2 (6 bases). The V gene lost 3 bases and the J gene lost 9 bases, with 15 bases spanning the gap. Germline V CDR1 and CDR2: LNHDA, SQIVND (reference sequence). The CDR3 has 13 amino acids.

The CDR3 DNA follows: TGTGCCAGCAGGTTGGACAGGGCCTTTTCCTACGAGCAGTACTTC. Protein: CASRLDRAFSYEQYF. The rearrangement joins TRBV28 to TRBJ2-7, with 8 bases identical to TRBD1. The CDR3 is made up of 15 amino acids. CDR1 and CDR2 from the germline V gene are MDHEN and SYDVKM. V trimming: 6 bases; J trimming: 1 base; junction bases outside the gene matches: 8.

This clone was counted a single time. The V call is TRBV6-1, the J call TRBJ2-7; 11 positions agree with TRBD2. The V segment lost 7 bases and the J segment 6 bases; nucleotides outside the gene matches: 8. The CDR3 runs to 14 residues. Looked up from germline, CDR1 is MNHNS and CDR2 is SASEGT. The CDR3 DNA follows: TGTGCCAGCACCATTAGCGGGAGGGCCCGCGAGCAGTACTTC. Translated, it gives CASTISGRAREQYF.

This clone was detected only once. The chain has TRBV7-8 and TRBJ2-7, with 7 bases identical to TRBD2. Per germline, CDR1 SGHVS and CDR2 FQNEAQ. The CDR3 sequence is 17 residues long. With V trimmed by 0 bases and J by 0 bases, 8 bases remained unmatched. DNA of the CDR3: TGTGCCAGCAGCTTAGCGTTACTAGCGCAGAGCTCCTACGAGCAGTACTTC. Translating it yields CASSLALLAQSSYEQYF.

This clone has only one observation. The chain employs TRBV9 and TRBJ2-1; 12 nucleotides align to TRBD2. The V segment lost 0 bases and the J segment 8 bases; nucleotides outside the gene matches: 3. The CDR3 is made up of 15 amino acids. CDR1 SGDLS and CDR2 YYNGEE come from the germline V gene. The CDR3 DNA is TGTGCCAGCAGCGTAGCTCCTAGCGGGGGGGATGAGCAGTTCTTC. This codes for CASSVAPSGGDEQFF.

The V gene is TRBV7-6, the J gene TRBJ1-3; 7 nucleotides line up with TRBD1. V trimming: 4 bases; J trimming: 3 bases; junction bases outside the gene matches: 15. This CDR3 spans 18 amino acids. Germline V gene lookup returns CDR1 SGHVS and CDR2 FNYEAQ. CDR3 in DNA: TGTGCCAGCAGCTATAGGGGACAGAGAGTTACTAATGGAAACACCATATATTTT. Amino acids: CASSYRGQRVTNGNTIYF.

The V and J genes are TRBV28 and TRBJ2-1; 8 bases agree with TRBD2. Germline trimming cut 2 bases from V and 7 bases from J; bases unmatched to any gene: 22. The CDR3 length is 20 residues. Germline V gives CDR1 MDHEN, CDR2 SYDVKM. The CDR3 spells CASSLRGGSGRAFLGNEQFF. Here the CDR3 DNA reads TGTGCCAGCAGTTTACGGGGGGGGAGCGGGAGAGCCTTCCTAGGAAATGAGCAGTTCTTC.